Listed below are T cell receptor beta chains from one sample, sequenced in a study of T cells in Graves' hyperthyroidism and ophthalmopathy. TCRdb reprocessed the multiplex PCR reads via MiXCR and lists one record per CDR3 protein. The sample lists about 290,000 distinct CDR3 sequences, over 15% seen once, with just over 55% in the top ten. Sequenced material: blood. All receptors derive from a woman aged 55-75 years with Graves' ophthalmopathy. CDR3s include the opening cysteine and the closing phenylalanine or tryptophan. The order of the fields is clone size, J gene, D gene, V gene, CDR3 DNA, CDR3 protein. The D gene is left open where the match is weak. The size of a clone is reported for some rows only, either as once, few or many, or as a class for expanded clones.

size: -
J: TRBJ2-7
D: -
V: TRBV24-1
DNA: TGTGCCACCAGTGATTATCCGGACCCCTACGAGCAGTACTTC
CDR3: CATSDYPDPYEQYF

size: many
J: TRBJ1-1
D: -
V: TRBV5-1
DNA: TGCGCCAGCAGGACACGGACCTTGAACACTGAAGCTTTCTTT
CDR3: CASRTRTLNTEAFF

size: -
J: TRBJ2-1
D: -
V: TRBV7-2
DNA: TGTGCCAGCAGCTTAGTAGGGTCCGATGAGCAGTTCTTC
CDR3: CASSLVGSDEQFF

size: -
J: TRBJ1-4
D: -
V: TRBV4-3
DNA: TGCGCCAGCAGCCAAGAGGCCCCATGGACTACCCAGAAACTGTTTTTT
CDR3: CASSQEAPWTTQKLFF

size: -
J: TRBJ2-3
D: TRBD2
V: TRBV20-1
DNA: TGCAGTGCAGAGAACCCGGGACTAGCGACAGATACGCAGTATTTT
CDR3: CSAENPGLATDTQYF

size: many
J: TRBJ2-2
D: -
V: TRBV20-1
DNA: TGCAGTGCTAACCCCGACCGGACACGCACCGGGGAGCTGTTTTTT
CDR3: CSANPDRTRTGELFF

size: few
J: TRBJ1-1
D: TRBD1
V: TRBV4-3
DNA: TGCGCCAGCAGCCCAAGACTGGGACAGGGATTTTCTGAAGCTTTCTTT
CDR3: CASSPRLGQGFSEAFF

size: many
J: TRBJ2-1
D: -
V: TRBV28
DNA: TGTGCCAGCAGTCCCGGACGGGGTGAGCAGTTCTTC
CDR3: CASSPGRGEQFF

size: -
J: TRBJ1-2
D: TRBD1
V: TRBV7-9
DNA: TGTGCCAGCAGCCGGGACAGACATACAGCTAACTATGGCTACACCTTC
CDR3: CASSRDRHTANYGYTF

size: many
J: TRBJ2-3
D: TRBD1
V: TRBV12-3/TRBV12-4
DNA: TGTGCCAGCAGTTACTCGACAGGGGACACGCAGTATTTT
CDR3: CASSYSTGDTQYF

size: few
J: TRBJ1-2
D: -
V: TRBV6-2/TRBV6-3
DNA: TGTGCCAGCTCCCTGAATGAGAGGGGCTACACCTTC
CDR3: CASSLNERGYTF

size: -
J: TRBJ1-4
D: -
V: TRBV27
DNA: TGTGCCAGCGCCGCCCGGACCACTAATGAAAAACTGTTTTTT
CDR3: CASAARTTNEKLFF

size: many
J: TRBJ2-1
D: -
V: TRBV7-3
DNA: TGTGCCAGCAGCTCCAGGGGCGGGAGCTCCTACAATGAGCAGTTCTTC
CDR3: CASSSRGGSSYNEQFF

size: many
J: TRBJ2-3
D: -
V: TRBV24-1
DNA: TGTGCCACCAGTGATGCGGGGATCCGGGGAGTAAGCACAGATACGCAGTATTTT
CDR3: CATSDAGIRGVSTDTQYF

size: many
J: TRBJ1-1
D: -
V: TRBV11-2
DNA: TGTGCCAGCAGCCCCGGGACAATGAACACTGAAGCTTTCTTT
CDR3: CASSPGTMNTEAFF

size: -
J: TRBJ2-7
D: TRBD1
V: TRBV29-1
DNA: TGCAGCGTGCTACAGGGGGGCTACGAGCAGTACTTC
CDR3: CSVLQGGYEQYF

size: -
J: TRBJ2-3
D: -
V: TRBV6-5
DNA: TGTGCCAGCAGGTACACAGGCACAGATACGCAGTATTTT
CDR3: CASRYTGTDTQYF

size: few
J: TRBJ2-6
D: -
V: TRBV2
DNA: TGTGCCAGCAGTGGCATTGAGGGTACGGGGGCCAACGTCCTGACTTTC
CDR3: CASSGIEGTGANVLTF

size: -
J: TRBJ1-1
D: -
V: TRBV27
DNA: TGTGCCAGCAGTGTTAAGGGTTACACTGAAGCTTTCTTT
CDR3: CASSVKGYTEAFF

size: -
J: TRBJ2-6
D: -
V: TRBV19
DNA: TGTGCCAGTAGTACAGGTAACTCTGGGGCCAACGTCCTGACTTTC
CDR3: CASSTGNSGANVLTF

size: many
J: TRBJ1-1
D: -
V: TRBV12-5
DNA: TGTGCTAGTGGTTGGGGGTTGGCGGGCATGAACACTGAAGCTTTCTTT
CDR3: CASGWGLAGMNTEAFF

size: few
J: TRBJ1-1
D: -
V: TRBV20-1
DNA: TGCAGTGCTAGGATAAGACACGATCACTTGAACACTGAAGCTTTCTTT
CDR3: CSARIRHDHLNTEAFF

size: many
J: TRBJ2-5
D: -
V: TRBV18
DNA: TGTGCCAGCTCACTGACTAGACAAGAGACCCAGTACTTC
CDR3: CASSLTRQETQYF

size: -
J: TRBJ2-2
D: TRBD1
V: TRBV29-1
DNA: TGCAGCGTAGCCGGACAGGGGGGTGGCACCGGGGAGCTGTTTTTT
CDR3: CSVAGQGGGTGELFF